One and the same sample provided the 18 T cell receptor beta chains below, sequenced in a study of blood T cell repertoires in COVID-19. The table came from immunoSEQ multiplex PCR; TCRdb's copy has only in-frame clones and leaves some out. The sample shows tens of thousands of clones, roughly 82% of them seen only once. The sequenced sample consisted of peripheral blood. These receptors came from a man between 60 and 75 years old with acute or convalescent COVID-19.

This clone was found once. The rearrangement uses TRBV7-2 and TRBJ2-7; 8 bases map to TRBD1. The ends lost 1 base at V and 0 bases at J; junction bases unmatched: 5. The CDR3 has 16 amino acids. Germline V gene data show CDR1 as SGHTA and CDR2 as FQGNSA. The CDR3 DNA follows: TGTGCCAGCAGCTTAGTGGGTGGGACAGGCTCCTACGAGCAGTACGTC. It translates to CASSLVGGTGSYEQYV.

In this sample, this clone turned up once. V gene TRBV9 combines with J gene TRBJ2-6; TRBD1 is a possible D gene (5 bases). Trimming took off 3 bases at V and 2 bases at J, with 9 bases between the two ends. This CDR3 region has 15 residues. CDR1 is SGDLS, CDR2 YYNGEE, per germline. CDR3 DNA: TGTGCCAGCAGCGCCTGGGGCACTGGGGCCAACGTCCTGACTTTC. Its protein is CASSAWGTGANVLTF. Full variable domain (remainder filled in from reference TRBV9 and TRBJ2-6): DSGVTQTPKHLITATGQRVTLRCSPRSGDLSVYWYQQSLDQGLQFLIQYYNGEERAKGNILERFSAQQFPDLHSELNLSSLELGDSALYFCASSAWGTGANVLTFGAGSRLTVL.

CDR3 coding DNA: TGCGCCAGCAGCCTAGTTCTCTCTAATGAAAAACTGTTTTTT. This translates into CASSLVLSNEKLFF. The chain couples TRBV4-3 to TRBJ1-4; D is unresolved. Trimming cost V 4 bases and J 3 bases, with 9 bases left between them. CDR1 and CDR2 from the germline V gene are LGHNA and YSLEER. The CDR3 is made up of 14 amino acids.

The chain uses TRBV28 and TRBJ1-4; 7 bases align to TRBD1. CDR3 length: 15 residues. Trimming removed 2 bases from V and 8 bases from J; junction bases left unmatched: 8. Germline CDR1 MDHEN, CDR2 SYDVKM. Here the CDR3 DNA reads TGTGCCAGCAGTTTAGCACAGGGGTTAGGGGAAAAACTGTTTTTT. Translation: CASSLAQGLGEKLFF. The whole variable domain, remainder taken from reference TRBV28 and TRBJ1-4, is DVKVTQSSRYLVKRTGEKVFLECVQDMDHENMFWYRQDPGLGLRLIYFSYDVKMKEKGDIPEGYSVSREKKERFSLILESASTNQTSMYLCASSLAQGLGEKLFFGSGTQLSVL.

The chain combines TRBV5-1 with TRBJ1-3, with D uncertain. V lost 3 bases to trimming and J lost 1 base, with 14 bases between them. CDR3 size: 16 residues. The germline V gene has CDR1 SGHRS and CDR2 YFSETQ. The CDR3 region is CASSSKAPGSGNTIYF. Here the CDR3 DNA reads TGCGCCAGCAGCTCGAAAGCCCCGGGTTCTGGAAACACCATATATTTT.

The CDR3 DNA reads TGCGCCAGCAGCCCCTGGACAGATCTAAAGAACACTGAAGCTTTCTTT. This sequence encodes CASSPWTDLKNTEAFF. This chain uses TRBV5-1 with TRBJ1-1; the D gene is possibly TRBD1 (6 bases). V gave up 4 bases and J gave up 1 base, with 17 bases separating them. The germline V gene encodes CDR1 SGHRS and CDR2 YFSETQ. The CDR3 contains 16 residues.

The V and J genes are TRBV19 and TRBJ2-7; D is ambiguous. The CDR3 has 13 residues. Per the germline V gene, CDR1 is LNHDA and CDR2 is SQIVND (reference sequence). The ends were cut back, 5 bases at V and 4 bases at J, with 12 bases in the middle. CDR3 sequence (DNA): TGTGCCAGTAGTCCCGGGTTACATTACGAGCAGTACGTC. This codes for CASSPGLHYEQYV.

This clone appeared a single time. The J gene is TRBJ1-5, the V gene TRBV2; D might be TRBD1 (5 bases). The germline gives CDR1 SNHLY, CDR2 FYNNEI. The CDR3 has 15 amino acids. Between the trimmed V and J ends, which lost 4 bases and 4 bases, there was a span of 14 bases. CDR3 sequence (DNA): TGTGCCAGCAGTGGAGCGGGGGGAGGGAATCAGCCCCAGCATTTT. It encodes CASSGAGGGNQPQHF.

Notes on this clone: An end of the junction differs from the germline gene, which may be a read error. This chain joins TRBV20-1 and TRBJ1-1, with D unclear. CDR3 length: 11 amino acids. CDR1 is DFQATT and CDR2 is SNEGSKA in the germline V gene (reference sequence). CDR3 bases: TGCAGTGCTCGAGCCGGAACTCCACAGATCTTT. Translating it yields CSARAGTPQIF.

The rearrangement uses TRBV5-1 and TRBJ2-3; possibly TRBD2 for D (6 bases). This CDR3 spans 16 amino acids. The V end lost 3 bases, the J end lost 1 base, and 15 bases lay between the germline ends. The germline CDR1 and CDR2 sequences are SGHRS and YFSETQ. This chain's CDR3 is CASSSGARTGTDTQYF. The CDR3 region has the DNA TGCGCCAGCAGCTCGGGAGCCCGGACGGGCACAGATACGCAGTATTTT.

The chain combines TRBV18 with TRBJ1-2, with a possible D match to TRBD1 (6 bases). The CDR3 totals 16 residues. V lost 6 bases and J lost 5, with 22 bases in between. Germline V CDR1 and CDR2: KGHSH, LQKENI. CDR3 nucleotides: TGTGCCAGCTCCGTGTCCGGGACATTCTCTACATATGGCTACACCTTC. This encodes CASSVSGTFSTYGYTF.

The CDR3 DNA reads as TGCGCCAGCAGCTCTCCTGGGACAGGGGGCGTCGAAGCTTTCTTT. This translates into CASSSPGTGGVEAFF. The chain is built from TRBV10-1 and TRBJ1-1, with 12 bases aligning to TRBD1. Germline CDR1 reads WNHNN; CDR2 reads SYGVQD (reference sequence). This CDR3 region has 15 residues. The V gene end was trimmed by 6 bases and the J gene end by 8 bases; junction bases not matched to a gene: 10.

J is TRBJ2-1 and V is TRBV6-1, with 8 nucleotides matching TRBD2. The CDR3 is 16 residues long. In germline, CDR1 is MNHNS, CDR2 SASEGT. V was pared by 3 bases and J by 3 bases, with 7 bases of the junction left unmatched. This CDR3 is CASSEDSGLGYNEQFF. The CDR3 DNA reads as TGTGCCAGCAGTGAGGATTCGGGACTAGGCTACAATGAGCAGTTCTTC.

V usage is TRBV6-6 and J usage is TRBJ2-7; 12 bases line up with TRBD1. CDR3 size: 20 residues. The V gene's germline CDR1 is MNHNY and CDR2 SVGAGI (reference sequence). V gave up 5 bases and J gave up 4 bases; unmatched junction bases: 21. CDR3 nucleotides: TGTGCCAGCAGTCTACGACCGGGACAGGGGGCGCGTAGTGGTGTATACGAGCAGTACTTC. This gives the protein CASSLRPGQGARSGVYEQYF.

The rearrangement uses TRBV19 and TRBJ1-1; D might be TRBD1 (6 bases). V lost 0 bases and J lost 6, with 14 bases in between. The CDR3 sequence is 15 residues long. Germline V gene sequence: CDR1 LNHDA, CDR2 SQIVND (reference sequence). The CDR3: CASSIEQGRSAEAFF. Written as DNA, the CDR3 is TGTGCCAGTAGTATAGAACAGGGACGATCGGCTGAAGCTTTCTTT. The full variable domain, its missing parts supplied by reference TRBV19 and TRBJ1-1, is DGGITQSPKYLFRKEGQNVTLSCEQNLNHDAMYWYRQDPGQGLRLIYYSQIVNDFQKGDIAEGYSVSREKKESFPLTVTSAQKNPTAFYLCASSIEQGRSAEAFFGQGTRLTVV.

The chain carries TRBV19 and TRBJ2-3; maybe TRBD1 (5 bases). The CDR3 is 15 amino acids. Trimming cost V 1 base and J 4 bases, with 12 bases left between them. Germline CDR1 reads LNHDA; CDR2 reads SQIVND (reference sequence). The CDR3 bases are TGTGCCAGTAGTATAGGTAGGGGATGGGCAGATACGCAGTATTTT. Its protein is CASSIGRGWADTQYF.

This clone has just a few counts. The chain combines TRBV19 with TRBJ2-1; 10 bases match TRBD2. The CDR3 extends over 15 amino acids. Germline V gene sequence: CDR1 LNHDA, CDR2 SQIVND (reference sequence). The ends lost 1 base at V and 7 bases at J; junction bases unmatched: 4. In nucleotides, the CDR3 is TGTGCCAGTAGTATAGTAGCGGGGGGTCGTAATGAGCAGTTCTTC. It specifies CASSIVAGGRNEQFF.

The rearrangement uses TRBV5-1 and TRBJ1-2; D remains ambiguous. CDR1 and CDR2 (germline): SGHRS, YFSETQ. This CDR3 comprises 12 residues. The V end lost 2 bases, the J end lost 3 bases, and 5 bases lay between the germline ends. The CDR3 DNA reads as TGCGCCAGCAGCTTTCAGGACTATGGCTACACCTTC. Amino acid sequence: CASSFQDYGYTF.